This T cell receptor beta chain was identified in a study of graft-versus-host responses after intestinal transplantation. Study details: Multivisceral, liver-intestinal, or isolated intestinal grafts went to recipients.

As regards this clone: Antigen specificity is unknown.

Sequencing used immunoSEQ multiplex PCR; TCRdb keeps in-frame clones, though not all of them. The sample includes approximately 79,000 clones, 80% to 85% of them seen just once. This CDR3 is built from 12 residues. Trimming cost V 5 bases and J 3 bases, with 8 bases left between them. Germline V lookup: CDR1 LNHDA, CDR2 SQIVND (reference sequence). General study results and limits: Peak GvH clone levels in circulation were associated with early post-transplant HvG declines. The marrow of recipients harbored GvH clones, and ileum or blood showed some of them first.

This specimen was unstimulated CD4+ T cells sorted from spleen or lymph node cells, taken before intestinal transplant. The rearrangement uses TRBV19 and TRBJ2-7; weak D call: TRBD2 (6 bases). This TCR came from a human donor who received an intestinal transplant. The CDR3 nucleotides read TGTGCCAGTAGTCCGCGGGGCTACGAGCAGTACTTC. It codes for CASSPRGYEQYF. Supplemented by reference TRBV19 and TRBJ2-7, the full variable domain reads DGGITQSPKYLFRKEGQNVTLSCEQNLNHDAMYWYRQDPGQGLRLIYYSQIVNDFQKGDIAEGYSVSREKKESFPLTVTSAQKNPTAFYLCASSPRGYEQYFGPGTRLTVT.